This is a list of T cell receptor beta chains from one sample in a study of blood T cells in healthy people across ages. TCRdb re-called the 5' RACE reads with MiXCR, one entry per CDR3 protein. The sample consists of about 640,000 distinct CDR3 sequences, roughly 53% of them appearing once. Sequenced input: blood. These receptors were obtained from a man aged 55 to 69 in good health. Each CDR3 is given with its conserved first and last residue. Each record gives: CDR3 length, J gene, D gene, clone size, V gene, CDR3 protein, CDR3 DNA. D genes are given only for firm matches. The size of a clone is reported for some rows only, either as once, few or many, or as a class for expanded clones.

13 | TRBJ1-6 | - | - | TRBV7-2 | CASSSRTDSPLHF | TGTGCCAGCAGCTCTCGGACGGATTCACCCCTCCACTTT
17 | TRBJ1-5 | - | - | TRBV6-6 | CASSYQRGFGSDQPQHF | TGTGCCAGCAGTTACCAGCGGGGGTTCGGTAGCGATCAGCCCCAGCATTTT
17 | TRBJ2-5 | TRBD2 | many | TRBV2 | CASSQGVSGGAQETQYF | TGTGCCAGCAGCCAAGGAGTTAGCGGGGGGGCACAAGAGACCCAGTACTTC
18 | TRBJ2-5 | TRBD2 | - | TRBV7-9 | CASSSPQTSADGMETQYF | TGTGCCAGCAGCTCCCCCCAGACTAGCGCGGATGGTATGGAGACCCAGTACTTC
18 | TRBJ2-5 | TRBD1 | - | TRBV5-1 | CASSFRRQGVGLQETQYF | TGCGCCAGCAGCTTTCGTAGACAGGGAGTGGGGCTCCAAGAGACCCAGTACTTC
16 | TRBJ2-5 | TRBD2 | - | TRBV14 | CASSQSPGLHVETQYF | TGTGCCAGTAGCCAATCCCCGGGACTACATGTGGAGACCCAGTACTTC
12 | TRBJ1-5 | TRBD1 | - | TRBV20-1 | CSAGDRAQPQHF | TGCAGTGCTGGGGACAGGGCTCAGCCCCAGCATTTT
16 | TRBJ1-4 | - | - | TRBV4-1 | CASSQFGTATNEKLFF | TGCGCCAGCAGCCAATTCGGGACGGCAACTAATGAAAAACTGTTTTTT
13 | TRBJ2-7 | TRBD1 | few | TRBV20-1 | CSARTGQGYEQYF | TGCAGTGCTAGGACAGGACAGGGGTACGAGCAGTACTTC
13 | TRBJ1-1 | - | - | TRBV6-1 | CASTEPENTEAFF | TGTGCCAGCACCGAACCGGAGAACACTGAAGCTTTCTTT
13 | TRBJ2-5 | TRBD1 | many | TRBV5-1 | CASSWTGGETQYF | TGCGCCAGCAGCTGGACAGGGGGAGAGACCCAGTACTTC
14 | TRBJ2-3 | TRBD1 | - | TRBV4-1 | CASRGTGVSDTQYF | TGCGCCAGCCGAGGGACAGGGGTTTCAGATACGCAGTATTTT
16 | TRBJ2-3 | - | - | TRBV3-1 | CASSQDRASRGDTQYF | TGTGCCAGCAGCCAAGATCGGGCTAGCAGAGGAGATACGCAGTATTTT
15 | TRBJ1-2 | TRBD1 | once | TRBV2 | CASRRDSGSVYGYTF | TGTGCCAGCAGGAGGGACAGTGGATCAGTCTATGGCTACACCTTC
17 | TRBJ2-5 | TRBD2 | - | TRBV20-1 | CSARAGVAGALQETQYF | TGCAGTGCTAGAGCAGGAGTAGCGGGGGCCCTCCAAGAGACCCAGTACTTC
17 | TRBJ2-3 | - | - | TRBV4-3 | CASSQRAGTLSHNTQYF | TGCGCCAGCAGCCAACGGGCCGGGACCCTGTCCCATAATACGCAGTATTTT
14 | TRBJ2-7 | TRBD2 | - | TRBV20-1 | CSASLTSGGYEQYF | TGCAGTGCTTCCCTCACTAGCGGAGGTTACGAGCAGTACTTC
12 | TRBJ2-7 | - | few | TRBV18 | CASSSLNYEQYF | TGTGCCAGCTCATCCCTAAATTACGAGCAGTACTTC
14 | TRBJ2-1 | - | - | TRBV20-1 | CSAPGPLGNNEQFF | TGCAGTGCCCCAGGCCCACTAGGGAACAATGAGCAGTTCTTC
18 | TRBJ2-4 | - | once | TRBV3-1 | CASSQVMGAPLAKNIQYF | TGTGCCAGCAGCCAAGTAATGGGGGCGCCCCTAGCCAAAAACATTCAGTACTTC
14 | TRBJ1-2 | TRBD1 | once | TRBV20-1 | CSAREDRGYYGYTF | TGCAGTGCTAGAGAGGACAGGGGGTACTATGGCTACACCTTC
16 | TRBJ2-1 | TRBD1 | - | TRBV7-2 | CASSSQGQSTYNEQFF | TGTGCCAGCAGCTCGCAGGGACAGTCAACCTACAATGAGCAGTTCTTC
14 | TRBJ1-2 | - | few | TRBV10-3 | CAISERGGADGYTF | TGTGCCATCAGTGAGAGGGGGGGCGCAGATGGCTACACCTTC
13 | TRBJ2-3 | - | - | TRBV7-8 | CASSFREADTQYF | TGTGCCAGCAGCTTTAGGGAGGCAGATACGCAGTATTTT
14 | TRBJ2-7 | - | - | TRBV28 | CASSSHRVEAEQYF | TGTGCCAGCAGTTCCCACAGGGTGGAGGCCGAGCAGTACTTC
14 | TRBJ2-5 | - | few | TRBV2 | CASSGADRQETQYF | TGTGCCAGCAGTGGAGCGGATAGGCAAGAGACCCAGTACTTC
12 | TRBJ1-1 | - | many | TRBV12-3/TRBV12-4 | CASSFENTEAFF | TGTGCCAGCAGTTTTGAGAACACTGAAGCTTTCTTT
15 | TRBJ2-2 | TRBD1 | few | TRBV14 | CASSHRDRRTGELFF | TGTGCCAGCAGCCATCGGGACAGGCGGACCGGGGAGCTGTTTTTT
15 | TRBJ2-1 | - | - | TRBV5-1 | CASSLGRSAGNEQFF | TGCGCCAGCAGCTTGGGTCGGTCCGCCGGTAATGAGCAGTTCTTC
14 | TRBJ2-1 | TRBD1 | - | TRBV7-2 | CASSRDRGDNEQFF | TGTGCCAGCAGCCGGGACAGGGGTGATAATGAGCAGTTCTTC
16 | TRBJ2-1 | - | - | TRBV7-8 | CASSLLQEGSYNEQFF | TGTGCCAGCAGCTTACTCCAGGAAGGGTCCTACAATGAGCAGTTCTTC
12 | TRBJ1-2 | - | few | TRBV3-1 | CASSPRVGGYTF | TGTGCCAGCAGCCCTAGGGTTGGGGGCTACACCTTC
15 | TRBJ2-7 | - | - | TRBV4-3 | CASSQVSQGSVEQYF | TGCGCCAGCAGCCAAGTATCGCAGGGGTCCGTCGAGCAGTACTTC
11 | TRBJ2-7 | - | few | TRBV20-1 | CSASRGTEQYF | TGCAGTGCTAGCCGGGGGACCGAGCAGTACTTC
17 | TRBJ2-2 | - | - | TRBV6-1 | CATARFQGRANTGELFF | TGTGCCACTGCTCGCTTTCAGGGGCGGGCGAACACCGGGGAGCTGTTTTTT
13 | TRBJ2-3 | - | - | TRBV11-2 | CTSSLTSGDTQYF | TGTACCAGCAGCTTAACATCCGGGGATACGCAGTATTTT
14 | TRBJ1-5 | - | - | TRBV20-1 | CSARSTGSNQPQHF | TGCAGTGCGAGGAGTACAGGGAGCAATCAGCCCCAGCATTTT
17 | TRBJ1-6 | - | - | TRBV7-2 | CASSLAGGFSYNSPLHF | TGTGCCAGCAGCTTAGCGGGGGGTTTCTCCTATAATTCACCCCTCCACTTT
14 | TRBJ1-5 | - | few | TRBV2 | CASSDKDRNQPQHF | TGTGCCAGCAGTGATAAGGATCGCAATCAGCCCCAGCATTTT
15 | TRBJ2-1 | - | - | TRBV7-9 | CASTPRGASEGEQFF | TGTGCCAGCACCCCCAGAGGGGCTAGTGAGGGGGAGCAGTTCTTC
14 | TRBJ2-3 | - | - | TRBV25-1 | CAGSEEVATDTQYF | TGTGCCGGCAGTGAAGAGGTCGCCACAGATACGCAGTATTTT
11 | TRBJ2-7 | - | - | TRBV29-1 | CSVEISYEQYF | TGCAGCGTCGAGATCTCCTACGAGCAGTACTTC
14 | TRBJ2-5 | - | few | TRBV15 | CATSRVGHQETQYF | TGTGCCACCAGCAGAGTTGGACACCAAGAGACCCAGTACTTC
13 | TRBJ2-5 | - | - | TRBV18 | CAARQGLQETQYF | TGTGCCGCTAGACAGGGACTTCAAGAGACCCAGTACTTC
15 | TRBJ1-3 | - | - | TRBV2 | CASSWEPISGNTIYF | TGTGCCAGCAGCTGGGAGCCTATCTCTGGAAACACCATATATTTT
14 | TRBJ2-5 | - | few | TRBV20-1 | CSARAPSLKETQYF | TGCAGTGCTAGAGCCCCCTCGTTAAAAGAGACCCAGTACTTC
14 | TRBJ2-3 | TRBD2 | - | TRBV27 | CASTGRGGGDTQYF | TGTGCCAGCACGGGGCGGGGGGGAGGAGATACGCAGTATTTT
14 | TRBJ2-7 | - | - | TRBV12-3/TRBV12-4 | CASRSTESSYEQYF | TGTGCCAGCCGTTCGACAGAAAGCTCCTACGAGCAGTACTTC
14 | TRBJ2-5 | TRBD2 | - | TRBV4-2 | CASSPRTSEETQYF | TGTGCCAGCAGCCCAAGGACTAGCGAAGAGACCCAGTACTTC
15 | TRBJ2-5 | TRBD1 | few | TRBV3-1 | CASKTGTAQQETQYF | TGTGCCAGCAAGACAGGGACGGCCCAACAAGAGACCCAGTACTTC
16 | TRBJ2-1 | TRBD2 | - | TRBV25-1 | CTSSHQGGGEYNEQFF | TGTACCAGCAGTCACCAGGGCGGGGGAGAATACAATGAGCAGTTCTTC
15 | TRBJ2-1 | TRBD1 | few | TRBV5-1 | CASSRGQALYDEQFF | TGCGCCAGCAGCCGGGGACAGGCCCTGTACGATGAGCAGTTCTTC